This TCR beta chain appears in the sequencing data of a study of blood T cell repertoires in COVID-19. Study overall: Samples came from the United States, Italy and Spain, spanning acute and convalescent COVID-19. PBMCs, B-cell-depleted T cells, or T cells provided the cDNA or gDNA that made up the material.

Original processing notes: From reference gene primer amplification, estimates of nucleated cell counts were derived. Assay used: immunoSEQ multiplex PCR; TCRdb lists only in-frame clones, some missing. V and J calls and clone size are those listed in that table; D and trimming were worked out from the DNA. The sample holds approximately 210,000 clones, more than 70% seen once. The clonotype originates from a woman of 80 years or more with acute or convalescent COVID-19. The sample consisted of peripheral blood.

CDR3 coding DNA: TGTGCCATCACCGCAGCGAGCATGAACACTGAAGCTTTCTTT. Amino acid sequence: CAITAASMNTEAFF. This chain links TRBV10-3 with TRBJ1-1; D is uncertain. This CDR3 is built from 14 residues. V lost 7 bases to trimming and J lost 0 bases, with 12 bases between them. Germline V gene sequence: CDR1 ENHRY, CDR2 SYGVKD.